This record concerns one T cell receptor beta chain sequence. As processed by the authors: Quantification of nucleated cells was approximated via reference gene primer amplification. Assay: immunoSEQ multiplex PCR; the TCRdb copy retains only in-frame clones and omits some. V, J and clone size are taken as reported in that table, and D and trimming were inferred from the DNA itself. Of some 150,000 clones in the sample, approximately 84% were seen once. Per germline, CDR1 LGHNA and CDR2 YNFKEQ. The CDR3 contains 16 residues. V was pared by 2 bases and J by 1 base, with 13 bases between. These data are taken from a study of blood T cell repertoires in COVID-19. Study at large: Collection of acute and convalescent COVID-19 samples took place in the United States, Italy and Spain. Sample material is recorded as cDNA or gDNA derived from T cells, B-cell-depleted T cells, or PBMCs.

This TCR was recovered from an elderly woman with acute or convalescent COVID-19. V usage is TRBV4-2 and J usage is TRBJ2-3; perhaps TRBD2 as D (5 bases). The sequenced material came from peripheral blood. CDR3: CASSQFEGFGTDTQYF. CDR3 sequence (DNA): TGTGCCAGCAGCCAATTCGAGGGATTTGGCACAGATACGCAGTATTTT.